The entry below describes one T cell receptor (beta chain). The antigen it recognizes is unknown. No per-base quality is available; no much larger clone lies one base away. Whole blood was collected in K2EDTA tubes by collaborating institutions according to the institutions' own protocols. For TCRbeta analysis, collaborators shipped samples in one of three forms: frozen whole blood, isolated PBMCs, or DNA extracted from either of those sample types. The data were obtained in a study of blood T cell repertoires in COVID-19 (dated by TCRdb to 2018 to 2020). For the wider study: Collaborator samples came from the United States, Italy and Spain and covered acute and convalescent phases of COVID-19. The prospective study material was composed of cDNA or gDNA derived from T cells, B-cell-depleted T cells, or PBMCs. The dataset comprised deeply sampled blood TCRbeta repertoires from subjects exposed to, actively infected with, or recovered from COVID-19. A freely available public database, intended as a resource for researchers studying the immune response to SARS-CoV-2, is where the repertoires were released. Samples were obtained from the ongoing ImmuneRACE study (first 160 participants) and from about 1,300 subjects provided by 6 global collaborators. A de-identified subject ID, COVID-19 status, age in years and sex were almost always included in the sample metadata. Where HLA class I and class II types were available, the types were taken from metadata supplied by the sample provider, not from assay-based typing. Study-wide conclusions, independent of this receptor: How much clinical and demographic metadata was included differed by source and by participant, and the metadata was provided uncurated.

TCRbeta CDR3 regions were amplified from genomic DNA by means of the immunoSEQ Assay, a bias-controlled multiplex PCR. As for the authors' bioinformatics: The number of nucleated cells in each sample was estimated by amplification of reference gene primers within the assay. To quantify the absolute abundance of each unique TCRbeta CDR3 rearrangement, sequence reads were collapsed and filtered. For each sample, productive Simpson clonality was calculated as the square root of Simpson's diversity index over productive rearrangements. TCRdb stores this immuneACCESS table with in-frame sequences only. Part of the clones is absent; in the studies checked, under half of the shortfall reflects unresolved V genes, and no reason is known for the rest. For V, J and clone size, that table is used; D and trimming come from the DNA. Present in this sample are about 360,000 clones, 85% to 90% of which were seen just once. The ten largest clones add up to less than 3.5% of the sample.

Sequences SGHNT (CDR1) and YYREEE (CDR2) are obtained from the germline V gene (reference sequence). Including cysteine and phenylalanine, the CDR3 has 15 amino acids. Solely the CDR3 DNA is kept, with 45 bases framed from the first base. The germline V and J ends show losses of 3 bases and 2 bases respectively, and no gene match explains 6 bases of the junction. The clonotype comes from a human donor in a cohort sampled during active COVID-19. The source material was peripheral blood. This sequence uses TRBV5-4 and TRBJ2-5; 8 junctional bases match TRBD1. The bases are TGTGCCAGCAGCTCAGGGGGCGTGAGGCAAGAGACCCAGTACTTC. It encodes CASSSGGVRQETQYF.